The 14 T cell receptor beta chains listed next were all sequenced from one sample in a study of beta chain features in type 1 diabetes. The whole isolated RNA underwent reverse transcription, so sequencing captured expressed TCRB transcripts. Sequencing used immunoSEQ multiplex PCR; TCRdb keeps in-frame clones, though not all of them. The data hold just over 450,000 clones, with about 30% observed a single time. Material for sequencing was naive CD4+ T cells from blood. These receptors all stem from a man aged 18 to 30 in good health.

This clone has more than one count but fewer than ten. The rearrangement joins TRBV29-1 to TRBJ1-3, with TRBD1 matching 8 bases. This CDR3 has 13 residues. After removal of 8 bases from V and 4 bases from J, the junction contained 7 bases not matched to a gene. Germline lookup yields CDR1 SQVTM and CDR2 ANQGSEA. This chain's CDR3 is CSISTGAGNTIYF. CDR3 coding DNA: TGCAGCATCTCGACAGGGGCCGGAAACACCATATATTTT.

This clone has just a few counts. This chain joins TRBV9 and TRBJ2-7; 11 bases are a match to TRBD1. CDR3 length: 15 amino acids. CDR1 is SGDLS, CDR2 YYNGEE, per germline. V dropped 0 bases and J dropped 6; count of bases not matched to a gene: 5. The CDR3 region has the DNA TGTGCCAGCAGCGTAGCGGGACAGGGGGGAATCGAGCAGTACTTC. It yields the protein CASSVAGQGGIEQYF.

The CDR3 region has the DNA TGTGCCAGCAGCCCTAGAGGCGGAACTAGCACAGATACGCAGTATTTT. Translation gives CASSPRGGTSTDTQYF. The V and J genes are TRBV7-8 and TRBJ2-3; D gene ambiguous. Deletions cut 5 bases from V and 0 bases from J, with 15 bases between. Germline CDR1 is SGHVS and CDR2 is FQNEAQ. The CDR3 loop spans 16 amino acids.

The CDR3 here is CASRPTRGAGTDTQYF. The DNA of the CDR3 is TGTGCCAGCAGACCAACCCGGGGGGCCGGCACAGATACGCAGTATTTT. The V and J genes are TRBV7-9 and TRBJ2-3, with TRBD2 as a possible D gene (7 bases). Germline V gives CDR1 SEHNR, CDR2 FQNEAQ (reference sequence). The CDR3 has 16 amino acids. Trimming took 6 bases from V and 1 from J, leaving 17 bases between them.

This clone has a handful of counts. This rearrangement joins TRBV27 to TRBJ1-1, with TRBD1 identical over 8 bases. The CDR3 consists of 15 residues. Trimming took 7 bases from V and 1 from J; bases not matched to a gene: 8. From germline, CDR1 is MNHEY and CDR2 SMNVEV (reference sequence). Written as DNA, the CDR3 is TGTGCCAGCACCTCGGGACAGGTCCCGAACACTGAAGCTTTCTTT. Its translation is CASTSGQVPNTEAFF.

V is TRBV7-2 and J is TRBJ1-3; no reliable D call. The CDR3 is 16 amino acids. V was trimmed by 0 bases and J by 1 base, leaving 10 bases between them. The germline gives CDR1 SGHTA, CDR2 FQGNSA. CDR3 nucleotide sequence: TGTGCCAGCAGCTTAGCGCCGGGGAGGTCTGGAAACACCATATATTTT. The encoded protein is CASSLAPGRSGNTIYF.

This clone was seen a few times. This chain links TRBV10-3 with TRBJ1-2; D gene ambiguous. The CDR3 runs 11 residues. V shed 10 bases and J shed 4 bases, with 10 bases lying between them. Per germline, CDR1 ENHRY and CDR2 SYGVKD. The CDR3 DNA is TGTGCCACCGACACCCCCTATGGCTACACCTTC. Amino acids: CATDTPYGYTF.

The gene calls are TRBV19 and TRBJ2-3, with 11 bases identical to TRBD2. Trimming cost V 6 bases and J 4 bases; bases outside gene matches: 3. Germline V gives CDR1 LNHDA, CDR2 SQIVND (reference sequence). The CDR3 totals 14 residues. The CDR3 DNA is TGTGCCAGTAGCACTAGCGGGAGTTCAGATACGCAGTATTTT. Protein product: CASSTSGSSDTQYF.

V and J are TRBV19 and TRBJ2-5; 10 positions match TRBD2. With 5 bases clipped from V and 5 bases from J, the junction kept 17 bases outside the gene matches. Per germline, CDR1 LNHDA and CDR2 SQIVND (reference sequence). This CDR3 comprises 18 residues. The CDR3 spells CASSPGSASGSIVETQYF. For the CDR3, the DNA is TGTGCCAGTAGTCCAGGGTCCGCTAGCGGGAGTATCGTGGAGACCCAGTACTTC.

This clone has just a few counts. The J gene is TRBJ2-1, the V gene TRBV7-2, with unresolved D. CDR1 and CDR2 (germline): SGHTA, FQGNSA. V was clipped by 6 bases and J by 9 bases, with 9 bases between them. This CDR3 region has 11 residues. The CDR3 sequence: CASRISGEQFF. The CDR3 DNA is TGTGCCAGCAGGATCAGTGGTGAGCAGTTCTTC.

This clone was observed a few times. CDR3 region: CASTRPARGTIYF. The CDR3 region has the DNA TGTGCCTCTACGCGGCCAGCTAGAGGCACCATATATTTT. The chain is built from TRBV30 and TRBJ1-3; D is unclear. The CDR3 is 13 amino acids. V lost 7 bases to trimming and J lost 9 bases, with 19 bases between them. Germline assignment: CDR1 GTSNPN and CDR2 SVGIG (reference sequence).

A few counts support this clone. The rearrangement links TRBV7-2 to TRBJ2-1, with D possibly called TRBD1 or TRBD2 (5 bases each). With 0 bases removed from V and 7 bases from J, the gap between germline ends came to 10 bases. Germline V lookup: CDR1 SGHTA, CDR2 FQGNSA. The CDR3 runs to 14 residues. The CDR3 sequence: CASSLAPGRNEQFF. The DNA for the CDR3 is TGTGCCAGCAGCTTAGCGCCGGGGCGGAATGAGCAGTTCTTC.

The chain combines TRBV7-9 with TRBJ2-1; the match to TRBD2 covers 13 bases. Germline CDR1 is SEHNR and CDR2 is FQNEAQ (reference sequence). Trimming at V came to 5 bases and at J to 10 bases, leaving 11 bases not matched to a gene. The CDR3 runs 16 residues. The CDR3 loop is CASSARGLAGPREQFF. The CDR3 DNA reads as TGTGCCAGCAGCGCCAGGGGACTAGCGGGGCCCCGGGAGCAGTTCTTC.

The chain has TRBV7-2 and TRBJ2-7; TRBD1 matches at 7 bases. Trimming removed 3 bases from V and 3 bases from J; junction bases left unmatched: 11. The CDR3 has 16 amino acids. Germline V gene lookup returns CDR1 SGHTA and CDR2 FQGNSA. CDR3 nucleotides: TGTGCCAGCAGCTTCAGTGCCCGGGACAGAAACTACGAGCAGTACTTC. This gives the protein CASSFSARDRNYEQYF.